One TCR beta chain is described in this entry. Researchers made TCR beta libraries by using iRepertoire HTBI primers and running Arm-PCR on CDR3 regions. From the multiplex PCR reads, TCRdb called clonotypes with MiXCR, one entry per CDR3 protein. The sample lists 520,000 or so distinct CDR3 sequences; 12% were seen once. V lost 2 bases to trimming and J lost 2 bases; unmatched junction nucleotides: 12. The CDR3 spans 19 residues. Germline loops: CDR1 KGHSH, CDR2 LQKENI. The data derive from a study of regulatory T cells in long-lasting Graves disease. As for time point: newly diagnosed GD, antithyroid drugs for less than 3 months. RNA extracted from PBMCs served as the sequencing template. This same sample was also part of a study on T cells in Graves' hyperthyroidism and ophthalmopathy.

The starting material was peripheral blood mononuclear cells (PBMCs), obtained at new diagnosis, from a patient treated with antithyroid drugs. The clonotype originates from a woman aged 25-40 years with Graves disease. This chain links TRBV18 with TRBJ2-7; TRBD2 matches at 13 bases. The CDR3 sequence is CASSPSGTSGKSWTYEQYF. Here the CDR3 DNA reads TGTGCCAGCTCACCATCCGGGACTAGCGGGAAATCGTGGACCTACGAGCAGTACTTC.